This T cell receptor (beta chain) was documented in a study of CXCR3-negative and CXCR3-positive naive CD8 T cells. The authors made the TRB cDNA libraries by 5' RACE using UMI labels. For each CDR3 protein, TCRdb gives one entry from its re-call of the 5' RACE reads, without DNA. This listing includes around 88,000 distinct CDR3 sequences. Naive CD8+ T cells showed CD45RO-CCR7+CD27+CD95-. Details on this clonotype: Its antigen is unidentified.

Regarding the study as a whole: The TRBV-TRBJ usage of naive CXCR3-negative and CXCR3-positive cells was similar, but that of memory cells differed. Cryopreservation partially decreased CXCR3 expression, and most assays used fresh PBMCs. CXCR3-positive naive cells carried more hydrophobic TRB CDR3s than CXCR3-negative naive cells did.

The CDR3 covers 14 residues. The germline CDR1 and CDR2 sequences are SEHNR and FQNEAQ (reference sequence). The J gene is TRBJ1-2, the V gene TRBV7-9; TCRdb's D call of TRBD1 is untestable without DNA. This receptor was taken from a human donor in good health. Some clones in this sample may be carry-over from other donors' samples. Sequencing input: naive CXCR3+ CD8+ T cells from blood. Subset denoted: CD45RO-CCR7+CD27+CD95- naive CD8+ T cells expressing CXCR3 (TNR3+). The CDR3 reads CASSYTDRNYGYTF.